A selection of T cell receptor beta chains follows, all from one sample in a study of blood T cell repertoires in COVID-19. The data were produced by immunoSEQ multiplex PCR, yet TCRdb's version contains in-frame clones alone and is incomplete. The profile shows hundreds of thousands of clones, 86% of them singletons. Sequenced sample: peripheral blood. These receptors were taken from a woman aged 70-85 years with COVID-19, enrolled during active disease. The CDR3 runs from the conserved cysteine through the conserved F or W. Each record gives: CDR3 DNA, CDR3 protein, clone size, J gene, D gene, CDR3 length, V gene. A D gene is named only where the DNA matches it firmly. Clone size is shown for a subset of rows, as once, few, many or a class of expanded clone.

CDR3 DNA: TGCGCCAGCAGCTTGACTGGAGAGACCCAGTACTTC; CDR3 protein: CASSLTGETQYF; clone size: once; J gene: TRBJ2-5; D gene: -; CDR3 length: 12; V gene: TRBV5-1
CDR3 DNA: TGTGCCACCAGTGATTCAGGGGACGACTACTATGGCTACACCTTC; CDR3 protein: CATSDSGDDYYGYTF; clone size: -; J gene: TRBJ1-2; D gene: -; CDR3 length: 15; V gene: TRBV24-1
CDR3 DNA: TGTGCCAGCAGACGTGCGGGGGGCCCCTACGAGCAGTACTTC; CDR3 protein: CASRRAGGPYEQYF; clone size: once; J gene: TRBJ2-7; D gene: TRBD2; CDR3 length: 14; V gene: TRBV7-9
CDR3 DNA: TGTGCCATCAGTGAAAGGTTAGCGGCGTCCTCCTACGAGCAGTACTTC; CDR3 protein: CAISERLAASSYEQYF; clone size: -; J gene: TRBJ2-7; D gene: -; CDR3 length: 16; V gene: TRBV10-3
CDR3 DNA: TGTGCCAGCAGCTTAACCGGGACAGGGGGCTTCGAGCAGTACTTC; CDR3 protein: CASSLTGTGGFEQYF; clone size: once; J gene: TRBJ2-7; D gene: TRBD1; CDR3 length: 15; V gene: TRBV7-3
CDR3 DNA: TGCGCCAGCAGCCCAGGGACAGTCAATCAGCCCCAGCATTTT; CDR3 protein: CASSPGTVNQPQHF; clone size: few; J gene: TRBJ1-5; D gene: TRBD1; CDR3 length: 14; V gene: TRBV5-1
CDR3 DNA: TGCGCCAGCAGCCAAAGGACAGGGGCCTACGAGCAGTACTTC; CDR3 protein: CASSQRTGAYEQYF; clone size: -; J gene: TRBJ2-7; D gene: TRBD1; CDR3 length: 14; V gene: TRBV4-3
CDR3 DNA: TGTGCCAGCAGCTCGGGGGTCGGGACAGATACGCAGTATTTT; CDR3 protein: CASSSGVGTDTQYF; clone size: once; J gene: TRBJ2-3; D gene: -; CDR3 length: 14; V gene: TRBV5-8
CDR3 DNA: TGTGCCAGCAGCCAAGATCGAACGCCTCGGGTTGGCTACACCTTC; CDR3 protein: CASSQDRTPRVGYTF; clone size: -; J gene: TRBJ1-2; D gene: -; CDR3 length: 15; V gene: TRBV3-1/TRBV3-2
CDR3 DNA: TGCGCCAGCAGCTTCACCTACCTGGGAGGGGTTGGCACTGAAGCTTTCTTT; CDR3 protein: CASSFTYLGGVGTEAFF; clone size: -; J gene: TRBJ1-1; D gene: -; CDR3 length: 17; V gene: TRBV5-1
CDR3 DNA: TGCGCCAGCAGCTTGGGGACAGGGGCCAACACTGAAGCTTTCTTT; CDR3 protein: CASSLGTGANTEAFF; clone size: -; J gene: TRBJ1-1; D gene: TRBD1; CDR3 length: 15; V gene: TRBV5-1
CDR3 DNA: TGTGCCAGCAGCTCCCGGACAGGGGGTCGCACAGATACGCAGTATTTT; CDR3 protein: CASSSRTGGRTDTQYF; clone size: -; J gene: TRBJ2-3; D gene: TRBD1; CDR3 length: 16; V gene: TRBV7-2
CDR3 DNA: TGTGCCATCAGTGAGCCGTGGCGGGGGTGGGACGAGCAGTACTTC; CDR3 protein: CAISEPWRGWDEQYF; clone size: -; J gene: TRBJ2-7; D gene: TRBD2; CDR3 length: 15; V gene: TRBV10-3
CDR3 DNA: TGTGCCATCAGTGAGTCGGGGAGTTCACCCCTCCACTTT; CDR3 protein: CAISESGSSPLHF; clone size: -; J gene: TRBJ1-6; D gene: -; CDR3 length: 13; V gene: TRBV10-3
CDR3 DNA: TGCGCCAGCAGCCAAGTCTTTCAAGAGGGATCTGGAAACACCATATATTTT; CDR3 protein: CASSQVFQEGSGNTIYF; clone size: few; J gene: TRBJ1-3; D gene: -; CDR3 length: 17; V gene: TRBV4-3
CDR3 DNA: TGTGCCAGCAGCCCCCGGACAGGGACCACAGATACGCAGTATTTT; CDR3 protein: CASSPRTGTTDTQYF; clone size: -; J gene: TRBJ2-3; D gene: TRBD1; CDR3 length: 15; V gene: TRBV9
CDR3 DNA: TGTGCCACCAGTGATTACAGGGCTGGCTACACCTTC; CDR3 protein: CATSDYRAGYTF; clone size: -; J gene: TRBJ1-2; D gene: -; CDR3 length: 12; V gene: TRBV24-1
CDR3 DNA: TGTGCCAGCAGCCTTTACTATTCAAACACCGGGGAGCTGTTTTTT; CDR3 protein: CASSLYYSNTGELFF; clone size: -; J gene: TRBJ2-2; D gene: -; CDR3 length: 15; V gene: TRBV7-2
CDR3 DNA: TGTGCCAGCAGGGGCAGGGGCTACGAGCAGTACTTC; CDR3 protein: CASRGRGYEQYF; clone size: -; J gene: TRBJ2-7; D gene: -; CDR3 length: 12; V gene: TRBV2
CDR3 DNA: TGTGCCAGTTCGGTCTCCTATAATTCACCCCTCCACTTT; CDR3 protein: CASSVSYNSPLHF; clone size: -; J gene: TRBJ1-6; D gene: -; CDR3 length: 13; V gene: TRBV6-5
CDR3 DNA: TGTGCCAGCAGCGCAGGGACAGGGTGGGGCACAGATACGCAGTATTTT; CDR3 protein: CASSAGTGWGTDTQYF; clone size: -; J gene: TRBJ2-3; D gene: TRBD1; CDR3 length: 16; V gene: TRBV7-9
CDR3 DNA: TGTGCCAGCAGCGTAGTGACAGGGTCCAATGAGCAGTTCTTC; CDR3 protein: CASSVVTGSNEQFF; clone size: -; J gene: TRBJ2-1; D gene: TRBD1; CDR3 length: 14; V gene: TRBV9
CDR3 DNA: TGTGCCAGCACAGAAGGGGGCACGAAACACTCTGGAAACACCATATATTTT; CDR3 protein: CASTEGGTKHSGNTIYF; clone size: -; J gene: TRBJ1-3; D gene: TRBD1; CDR3 length: 17; V gene: TRBV25-1
CDR3 DNA: TGCGCCAGCAGCCTGTCTCCGGGGACAGCCTACGAGCAGTACTTC; CDR3 protein: CASSLSPGTAYEQYF; clone size: -; J gene: TRBJ2-7; D gene: TRBD1; CDR3 length: 15; V gene: TRBV4-1
CDR3 DNA: TGTGCCAGCAGTATTTCCGACGGTACAGGGGACTATGGCTACACCTTC; CDR3 protein: CASSISDGTGDYGYTF; clone size: -; J gene: TRBJ1-2; D gene: TRBD1; CDR3 length: 16; V gene: TRBV6-4
CDR3 DNA: TGCGCCAGCAGCTTAGCGGGAGGGTTCAACAATGAGCAGTTCTTC; CDR3 protein: CASSLAGGFNNEQFF; clone size: -; J gene: TRBJ2-1; D gene: TRBD2; CDR3 length: 15; V gene: TRBV5-1
CDR3 DNA: TGTGCCACCAGCAGATCGCTGGGACAGAACTATGGCTACACCTTC; CDR3 protein: CATSRSLGQNYGYTF; clone size: -; J gene: TRBJ1-2; D gene: TRBD1; CDR3 length: 15; V gene: TRBV15
CDR3 DNA: TGTGCCAGCAGCTTACCCCAAGGGGGGGCCTACAATGAGCAGTTCTTC; CDR3 protein: CASSLPQGGAYNEQFF; clone size: -; J gene: TRBJ2-1; D gene: -; CDR3 length: 16; V gene: TRBV7-2
CDR3 DNA: TGTGCCAGTAGTATATCCCCAACAGCTGGCCTTGAAGCTTTCTTT; CDR3 protein: CASSISPTAGLEAFF; clone size: -; J gene: TRBJ1-1; D gene: -; CDR3 length: 15; V gene: TRBV19
CDR3 DNA: TGCGCCAGCAGCTCCCTGTCGGGGGACACTGAAGCTTTCTTT; CDR3 protein: CASSSLSGDTEAFF; clone size: -; J gene: TRBJ1-1; D gene: -; CDR3 length: 14; V gene: TRBV5-1
CDR3 DNA: TGCGCCAGCGTTCCCGGGCAGGGTGGGCTCCTGAGCTCCTACAATGAGCAGTTCTTC; CDR3 protein: CASVPGQGGLLSSYNEQFF; clone size: -; J gene: TRBJ2-1; D gene: -; CDR3 length: 19; V gene: TRBV5-1
CDR3 DNA: TGCGCCAGCAGCGTTGGGACAGGCTCTGGAAACACCATATATTTT; CDR3 protein: CASSVGTGSGNTIYF; clone size: -; J gene: TRBJ1-3; D gene: TRBD1; CDR3 length: 15; V gene: TRBV5-1
CDR3 DNA: TGTGCTAGTGGTGGAGCGGGACGAGCTTTCTTT; CDR3 protein: CASGGAGRAFF; clone size: -; J gene: TRBJ1-1; D gene: -; CDR3 length: 11; V gene: TRBV12-5
CDR3 DNA: TGTGCCAGCAGCGTAGCTGCCGCAGGGGCCAATTCACCCCTCCACTTT; CDR3 protein: CASSVAAAGANSPLHF; clone size: -; J gene: TRBJ1-6; D gene: -; CDR3 length: 16; V gene: TRBV9
CDR3 DNA: TGTGCCAGCACCGCCCAGACAGGGAGGGAGACCCAGTACTTC; CDR3 protein: CASTAQTGRETQYF; clone size: -; J gene: TRBJ2-5; D gene: -; CDR3 length: 14; V gene: TRBV6-6
CDR3 DNA: TGTGCCAGCAGCCAAGTACTAGCGGGGGGTAAAGAGACCCAGTACTTC; CDR3 protein: CASSQVLAGGKETQYF; clone size: -; J gene: TRBJ2-5; D gene: TRBD2; CDR3 length: 16; V gene: TRBV4-2
CDR3 DNA: TGTGCCAGCAACCGACTAGCGGGAGGCACAGATACGCAGTATTTT; CDR3 protein: CASNRLAGGTDTQYF; clone size: -; J gene: TRBJ2-3; D gene: TRBD2; CDR3 length: 15; V gene: TRBV9
CDR3 DNA: TGTGCCAGCAGCCCACGGGACAGTCTCAATTCACCCCTCCACTTT; CDR3 protein: CASSPRDSLNSPLHF; clone size: -; J gene: TRBJ1-6; D gene: TRBD1; CDR3 length: 15; V gene: TRBV7-2
CDR3 DNA: TGTGCCAGCTCACCGGGACAGGGTAACACTGAAGCTTTCTTT; CDR3 protein: CASSPGQGNTEAFF; clone size: -; J gene: TRBJ1-1; D gene: TRBD1; CDR3 length: 14; V gene: TRBV18
CDR3 DNA: TGTGCCAGCAGTTCGGACAGGGACAGCAATCAGCCCCAGCATTTT; CDR3 protein: CASSSDRDSNQPQHF; clone size: -; J gene: TRBJ1-5; D gene: TRBD1; CDR3 length: 15; V gene: TRBV28
CDR3 DNA: TGTGCCAGCAGTGGGACTAGCGGGGGGCAAGATACGCAGTATTTT; CDR3 protein: CASSGTSGGQDTQYF; clone size: -; J gene: TRBJ2-3; D gene: TRBD2; CDR3 length: 15; V gene: TRBV2
CDR3 DNA: TGTGCCAGCAGCTTAGAACCGGACAGGAGCAATCAGCCCCAGCATTTT; CDR3 protein: CASSLEPDRSNQPQHF; clone size: -; J gene: TRBJ1-5; D gene: TRBD1; CDR3 length: 16; V gene: TRBV7-2
CDR3 DNA: TGTGCCAGCAGTTCCCTGGGGGGAGTGTATGGCTACACCTTC; CDR3 protein: CASSSLGGVYGYTF; clone size: -; J gene: TRBJ1-2; D gene: -; CDR3 length: 14; V gene: TRBV28
CDR3 DNA: TGTGCCAGTAGTACCAGGGGGGAAGGCAATCAGCCCCAGCATTTT; CDR3 protein: CASSTRGEGNQPQHF; clone size: -; J gene: TRBJ1-5; D gene: TRBD1; CDR3 length: 15; V gene: TRBV19
CDR3 DNA: TGTGCCAGCTCACGGGGACTAGCGGGGGCTCGGGAGCAGTACTTC; CDR3 protein: CASSRGLAGAREQYF; clone size: -; J gene: TRBJ2-7; D gene: TRBD2; CDR3 length: 15; V gene: TRBV18